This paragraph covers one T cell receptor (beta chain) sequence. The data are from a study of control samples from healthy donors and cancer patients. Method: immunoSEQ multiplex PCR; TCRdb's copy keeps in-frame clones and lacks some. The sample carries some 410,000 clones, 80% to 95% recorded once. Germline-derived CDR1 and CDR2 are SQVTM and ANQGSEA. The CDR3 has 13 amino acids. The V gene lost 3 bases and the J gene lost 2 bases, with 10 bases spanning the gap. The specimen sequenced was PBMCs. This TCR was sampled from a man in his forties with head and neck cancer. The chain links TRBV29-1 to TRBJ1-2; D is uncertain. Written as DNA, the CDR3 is TGCAGCGTTGAGGGCAGACGAAACTATGGCTACACCTTC. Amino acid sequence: CSVEGRRNYGYTF.